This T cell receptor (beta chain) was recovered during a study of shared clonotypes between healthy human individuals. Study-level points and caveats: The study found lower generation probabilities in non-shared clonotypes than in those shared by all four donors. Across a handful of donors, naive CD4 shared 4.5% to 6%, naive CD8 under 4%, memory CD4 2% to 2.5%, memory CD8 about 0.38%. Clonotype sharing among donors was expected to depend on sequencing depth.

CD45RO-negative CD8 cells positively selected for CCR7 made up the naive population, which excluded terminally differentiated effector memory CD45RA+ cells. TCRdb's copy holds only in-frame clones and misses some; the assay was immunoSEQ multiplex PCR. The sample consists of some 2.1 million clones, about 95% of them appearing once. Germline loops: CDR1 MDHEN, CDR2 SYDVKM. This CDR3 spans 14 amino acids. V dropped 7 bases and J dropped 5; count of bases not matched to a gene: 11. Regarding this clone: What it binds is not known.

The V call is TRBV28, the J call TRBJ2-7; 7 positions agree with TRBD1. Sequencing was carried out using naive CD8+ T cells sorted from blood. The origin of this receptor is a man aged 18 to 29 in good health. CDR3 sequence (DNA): TGTGCCAGCATCCCCCAGGACAGGATTAACGAGCAGTACTTC. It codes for CASIPQDRINEQYF.